These 23 T cell receptor beta chains share one sample of origin, sequenced in a study of response to subunit inactivated influenza vaccine. TCRdb processed the RT-PCR reads anew with MiXCR; each CDR3 protein has one entry. The data contain approximately 520,000 distinct CDR3 sequences, more than 15% of them singletons. Here the sequenced sample was CD4+ T cells sorted from PBMCs, taken less than 30 months after vaccination. The receptors here all came from a man between 45 and 75 years old who received an inactivated influenza vaccine.

This clonotype was seen a handful of times. This chain uses TRBV4-2 with TRBJ2-3, with D possibly being TRBD1 (5 bases). CDR1 and CDR2 (germline): LGHNA, YNFKEQ. The CDR3 spans 13 residues. V shed 5 bases and J shed 3 bases, with 9 bases lying between them. The CDR3 sequence is CASSNSGTDTQYF. CDR3 sequence (DNA): TGTGCCAGCAGCAATTCAGGGACAGATACGCAGTATTTT.

The V and J genes are TRBV3-1 and TRBJ2-1, with D uncertain. The CDR3 loop spans 17 amino acids. Germline lookup yields CDR1 LGHDT and CDR2 YNNKEL (reference sequence). With 0 bases removed from V and 7 bases from J, the gap between germline ends came to 19 bases. The CDR3 protein is CASSQDWVAGGTNEQFF. The CDR3 DNA reads TGTGCCAGCAGCCAAGATTGGGTGGCTGGCGGTACTAATGAGCAGTTCTTC.

This clonotype was seen only a few times. The J gene is TRBJ1-5, the V gene TRBV27, with D possibly matching TRBD1 (6 bases). V lost 6 bases, J lost 5 bases, and 11 bases lay in between. This CDR3 has 13 amino acids. From germline, CDR1 is MNHEY and CDR2 SMNVEV (reference sequence). Here the CDR3 reads CASSPGTYQPQHF. The DNA for the CDR3 is TGTGCCAGCAGCCCCGGGACATATCAGCCCCAGCATTTT.

This clonotype occurred a few times. This chain links TRBV11-2 with TRBJ2-7, with 7 bases that match TRBD1. The germline V gene encodes CDR1 SGHAT and CDR2 FQNNGV. The CDR3 is 12 residues long. Trimming removed 5 bases from V and 5 bases from J; junction bases left unmatched: 3. The CDR3 reads CASSLRGHEQYF. CDR3 in DNA: TGTGCCAGCAGCCTTAGGGGGCACGAGCAGTACTTC.

The chain is built from TRBV5-1 and TRBJ2-5, with 8 bases fitting TRBD1. The CDR3 length is 16 residues. Germline CDR1 reads SGHRS; CDR2 reads YFSETQ. Unmatched junction bases numbered 13, after V lost 4 bases and J lost 5 bases. CDR3: CASSTGGQGALETQYF. The DNA of the CDR3 is TGCGCCAGCAGCACTGGAGGCCAGGGGGCCCTGGAGACCCAGTACTTC.

The rearrangement uses TRBV7-9 and TRBJ2-7; 10 positions match TRBD1. CDR3 length equals 16 residues. V shed 3 bases, J shed 3 bases, and the junction held 8 bases outside the gene matches. In germline, CDR1 is SEHNR, CDR2 FQNEAQ (reference sequence). The CDR3 nucleotides read TGTGCCAGCAGCTTTACGACAGGGGGCAGTTTCTACGAGCAGTACTTC. The encoded protein is CASSFTTGGSFYEQYF.

The V gene is TRBV9, the J gene TRBJ1-1, with 7 bases identical to TRBD1. Germline trimming cut 3 bases from V and 1 base from J; bases unmatched to any gene: 0. This CDR3 region has 13 residues. The germline gives CDR1 SGDLS, CDR2 YYNGEE. The CDR3 here is CASSAGGNTEAFF. DNA for the CDR3: TGTGCCAGCAGCGCAGGGGGGAACACTGAAGCTTTCTTT.

The chain links TRBV29-1 to TRBJ1-1, with 9 bases aligning to TRBD1. Per germline, CDR1 SQVTM and CDR2 ANQGSEA. This CDR3 spans 13 amino acids. V trimming: 7 bases; J trimming: 5 bases; junction bases outside the gene matches: 8. CDR3 sequence (DNA): TGCAGCGGTGTCGGACAGGGGAGGACTGAAGCTTTCTTT. Its protein is CSGVGQGRTEAFF.

This clonotype was seen a few times. The gene calls are TRBV12-3 or TRBV12-4 and TRBJ1-1; no reliable D call. The CDR3 consists of 13 residues. V was clipped by 6 bases and J by 0 bases, with 8 bases between them. The CDR3 DNA follows: TGTGCCAGCAGCCATATTATGAACACTGAAGCTTTCTTT. Translated: CASSHIMNTEAFF.

In this sample, this clonotype turned up a few times. The J gene is TRBJ2-1, the V gene TRBV21-1; the table assigns TRBD1, which was not confirmed against the DNA. TRBV21-1 represents a pseudogene. The CDR3 consists of 13 residues. CDR3: CASSKEAPNEQFF. The CDR3 DNA reads as TGTGCCAGCAGCAAAGAAGCCCCGAATGAGCAGTTCTTC.

This clonotype was seen only a few times. The chain has TRBV4-3 and TRBJ1-2; the D gene is possibly TRBD1 (6 bases). The CDR3 spans 14 residues. From germline, CDR1 is LGHNA and CDR2 YSLEER. V lost 4 bases and J lost 1, with 10 bases in between. CDR3 amino acids: CASSLAGDNYGYTF. The CDR3 bases are TGCGCCAGCAGCCTGGCAGGGGATAACTATGGCTACACCTTC.

This clonotype was picked up many times. For the CDR3, the DNA is TGCGCCAGCAGCCAAGATCTGCTAATGGCCAGTGAGCAGTTCTTC. As protein: CASSQDLLMASEQFF. J is TRBJ2-1 and V is TRBV4-3; D remains ambiguous. This CDR3 region has 15 residues. The germline V gene has CDR1 LGHNA and CDR2 YSLEER. V was clipped by 0 bases and J by 9 bases, with 15 bases between them.

The genes are TRBV14 and TRBJ2-1; the D gene is possibly TRBD1 (7 bases). CDR1 is SGHDN and CDR2 is FVKESK in the germline V gene. Trimming took off 6 bases at V and 10 bases at J, with 16 bases between the two ends. The CDR3 has 13 residues. This CDR3 is CASSRQGGGEQFF. CDR3 nucleotide sequence: TGTGCCAGCAGTCGACAGGGAGGCGGCGAGCAGTTCTTC.

This clonotype was seen ten or more times. This chain uses TRBV7-2 with TRBJ2-3; D perhaps matches TRBD2 (6 bases). Trimming shortened V by 7 bases and J by 2 bases, and 10 bases separated the two germline ends. The CDR3 has 13 residues. Germline-derived CDR1 and CDR2 are SGHTA and FQGNSA. Written as DNA, the CDR3 is TGTGCCAGCAATGGAGGGATCACAGATACGCAGTATTTT. It yields the protein CASNGGITDTQYF.

This clonotype was observed a few times. This chain uses TRBV7-8 with TRBJ2-3, with D uncertain. The germline V and J ends were trimmed by 3 bases and 6 bases, with 7 bases remaining between them. This CDR3 region has 12 residues. Germline V CDR1 and CDR2: SGHVS, FQNEAQ. This chain's CDR3 is CASSLGKDTQYF. CDR3 coding DNA: TGTGCCAGCAGCTTGGGGAAGGATACGCAGTATTTT.

The V and J genes are TRBV20-1 and TRBJ2-2; 7 nucleotides align to TRBD1. Germline V lookup: CDR1 DFQATT, CDR2 SNEGSKA (reference sequence). The CDR3 sequence is 16 residues long. J gave up 1 base and V 1 base, and 6 bases lay outside the gene matches. CDR3 region: CSARVGTAKNTGELFF. CDR3 DNA: TGCAGTGCTAGAGTGGGGACAGCCAAGAACACCGGGGAGCTGTTTTTT.

This clonotype was counted between two and nine times. This chain connects TRBV5-1 to TRBJ1-1; tentatively, D is TRBD1 (6 bases). With 0 bases removed from V and 1 base from J, the gap between germline ends came to 10 bases. Germline V gene lookup returns CDR1 SGHRS and CDR2 YFSETQ. CDR3 length: 15 amino acids. The CDR3 reads CASSLVGGRNTEAFF. In nucleotides, the CDR3 is TGCGCCAGCAGCTTGGTAGGGGGACGGAACACTGAAGCTTTCTTT.

The chain couples TRBV7-2 to TRBJ1-4; the match to TRBD1 covers 9 bases. CDR1 is SGHTA, CDR2 FQGNSA, per germline. Trimming at V came to 5 bases and at J to 7 bases, leaving 5 bases not matched to a gene. This CDR3 is 14 amino acids long. The CDR3: CASSMDRGREKLFF. In DNA form, the CDR3 reads TGTGCCAGCAGCATGGACAGGGGACGTGAAAAACTGTTTTTT.

As concerns this clonotype: With a much larger clone just one base away, this may be a read error. The V and J genes are TRBV7-9 and TRBJ2-3; D uncertain. The germline CDR1 and CDR2 sequences are SEHNR and FQNEAQ (reference sequence). The CDR3 covers 10 residues. The V end lost 8 bases, the J end lost 2 bases, and 2 bases lay between the germline ends. CDR3 DNA: TGTGCCAGCGACACAGATACGCAGTATTTT. Protein: CASDTDTQYF.

This clonotype showed up just a few times. The J gene is TRBJ1-1, the V gene TRBV6-2 or TRBV6-3; TRBD1 aligns across 9 bases. CDR1 and CDR2 from the germline V gene are MNHEY and SVGEGT. V shed 6 bases, J shed 7 bases, and the junction held 15 bases outside the gene matches. This CDR3 comprises 16 residues. CDR3 bases: TGTGCCAGCAGCCACCCCTCCAGACAGGGGGTAAATGAAGCTTTCTTT. Protein product: CASSHPSRQGVNEAFF.

This clonotype was seen only a few times. The chain has TRBV20-1 and TRBJ1-5; TRBD1 matches at 7 bases. The ends lost 0 bases at V and 3 bases at J; junction bases unmatched: 2. CDR1 DFQATT and CDR2 SNEGSKA come from the germline V gene (reference sequence). The CDR3 loop spans 14 amino acids. CDR3 in amino acids: CSARDGTVNQPQHF. Here the CDR3 DNA reads TGCAGTGCTAGAGATGGGACAGTCAATCAGCCCCAGCATTTT.

The rearrangement links TRBV2 to TRBJ2-1; maybe TRBD2 (6 bases). The CDR3 loop spans 16 amino acids. Germline assignment: CDR1 SNHLY and CDR2 FYNNEI. V was pared by 7 bases and J by 0 bases, with 16 bases between. CDR3: CASTPGLLSSYNEQFF. DNA of the CDR3: TGTGCCAGCACTCCGGGACTCTTGAGCTCCTACAATGAGCAGTTCTTC.

This clonotype has only a few counts. The chain recombines TRBV20-1 with TRBJ2-3; D is unresolved. The CDR3 spans 13 residues. V was shortened by 0 bases and J by 4 bases, with 8 bases between the two germline ends. Looked up from germline, CDR1 is DFQATT and CDR2 is SNEGSKA (reference sequence). The CDR3 loop is CSARDYRADTQYF. The CDR3, as DNA: TGCAGTGCTAGAGATTACCGGGCAGATACGCAGTATTTT.